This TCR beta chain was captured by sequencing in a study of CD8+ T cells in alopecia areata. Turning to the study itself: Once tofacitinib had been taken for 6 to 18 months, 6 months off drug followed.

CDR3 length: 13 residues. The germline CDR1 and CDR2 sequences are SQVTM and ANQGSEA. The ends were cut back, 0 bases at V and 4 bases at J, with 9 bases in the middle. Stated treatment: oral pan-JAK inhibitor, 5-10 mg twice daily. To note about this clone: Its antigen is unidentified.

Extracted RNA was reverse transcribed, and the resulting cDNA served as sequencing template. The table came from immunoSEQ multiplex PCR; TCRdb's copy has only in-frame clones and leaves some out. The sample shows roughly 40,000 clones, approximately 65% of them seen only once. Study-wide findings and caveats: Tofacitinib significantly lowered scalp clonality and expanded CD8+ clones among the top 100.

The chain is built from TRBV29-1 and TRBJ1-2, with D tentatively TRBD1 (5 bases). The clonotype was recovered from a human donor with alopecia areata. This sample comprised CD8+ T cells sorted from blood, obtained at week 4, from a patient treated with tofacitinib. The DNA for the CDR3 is TGCAGCGTTGAAGATTCGGGGACCTATGGCTACACCTTC. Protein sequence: CSVEDSGTYGYTF.